These 27 T cell receptor beta chains were all obtained from the same sample, sequenced in a study of CD8 T cells in ankylosing spondylitis. MiXCR was run by TCRdb on the 5' RACE reads, yielding one entry per CDR3 protein. Of 300,000 to 400,000 distinct CDR3 sequences listed, approximately 22% are singletons. The sequencing sample was made of blood, either unsorted or a sorted T cell fraction (not recorded which). These TCRs come from a male donor with ankylosing spondylitis or in good health (not recorded which).

The rearrangement links TRBV2 to TRBJ2-1; no clear D. The CDR3 runs 13 residues. Trimming shortened V by 6 bases and J by 4 bases, and 10 bases separated the two germline ends. Germline V gene data show CDR1 as SNHLY and CDR2 as FYNNEI. CDR3 DNA: TGTGCCAGCAGGCTCCAAGGGTACAATGAGCAGTTCTTC. This encodes CASRLQGYNEQFF.

This clonotype came up a few times. V gene TRBV3-1 combines with J gene TRBJ1-4, with D maybe TRBD1 (6 bases). Germline loops: CDR1 LGHDT, CDR2 YNNKEL (reference sequence). Trimming stripped 2 bases from V and 4 bases from J, with 11 bases between. The CDR3 covers 15 residues. The CDR3 coding sequence is TGTGCCAGCAGCCAACGGACAGCCAGTAATGAAAAACTGTTTTTT. Protein product: CASSQRTASNEKLFF. Combining the CDR3 with reference TRBV3-1 and TRBJ1-4 gives the whole variable domain DTAVSQTPKYLVTQMGNDKSIKCEQNLGHDTMYWYKQDSKKFLKIMFSYNNKELIINETVPNRFSPKSPDKAHLNLHINSLELGDSAVYFCASSQRTASNEKLFFGSGTQLSVL.

The chain uses TRBV28 and TRBJ1-3, with D uncertain. CDR1 is MDHEN and CDR2 is SYDVKM in the germline V gene. The CDR3 runs to 13 residues. V was pared by 7 bases and J by 4 bases, with 11 bases between. CDR3 amino acids: CASKETLGNTIYF. The CDR3 DNA follows: TGTGCCAGCAAGGAGACACTGGGAAACACCATATATTTT.

In its sample, this clonotype was seen a few times. The genes are TRBV11-2 and TRBJ2-2; D might be TRBD1 or TRBD2, each matching 5 bases. Per the germline V gene, CDR1 is SGHAT and CDR2 is FQNNGV. The CDR3 runs to 15 residues. V dropped 2 bases and J dropped 9 bases, with 16 bases sitting between them. The CDR3 coding sequence is TGTGCCAGCAGCTTACTCCAGGGAGAGGCACGGGAGCTGTTTTTT. Amino acids: CASSLLQGEARELFF.

A few counts support this clonotype. J is TRBJ2-7 and V is TRBV5-1; D ambiguous. V was clipped by 0 bases and J by 1 base, with 14 bases between them. Germline CDR1 and CDR2: SGHRS and YFSETQ. The CDR3 loop spans 16 amino acids. The CDR3 DNA reads as TGCGCCAGCAGCTTGGGCCACAGTAAAGGGTCCTACGAGCAGTACTTC. Its protein product is CASSLGHSKGSYEQYF.

This chain links TRBV7-9 with TRBJ2-3, with TRBD2 identical over 9 bases. V shed 5 bases, J shed 6 bases, and the junction held 15 bases outside the gene matches. The CDR3 is made up of 17 amino acids. Germline lookup yields CDR1 SEHNR and CDR2 FQNEAQ (reference sequence). The CDR3, as DNA: TGTGCCAGCAGCCCCCGGTGGGGCGGGGGGGCAGCGGATACGCAGTATTTT. Protein sequence: CASSPRWGGGAADTQYF.

There are a few counts of this clonotype. V is TRBV11-2 and J is TRBJ1-1, with D possibly being TRBD1 (5 bases). V was pared by 0 bases and J by 8 bases, with 7 bases between. This CDR3 is built from 12 residues. Germline V lookup: CDR1 SGHAT, CDR2 FQNNGV. CDR3 region: CASSLEGVEAFF. As DNA, the CDR3 is TGTGCCAGCAGCTTAGAAGGGGTGGAAGCTTTCTTT.

The rearrangement uses TRBV29-1 and TRBJ2-7, with D possibly being TRBD1 (6 bases). The CDR3 sequence is 15 residues long. V was cut by 5 bases and J by 0 bases, with 17 bases left in between. The V gene's germline CDR1 is SQVTM and CDR2 ANQGSEA. CDR3: CSVRPTGPSSYEQYF. The CDR3 DNA reads as TGCAGCGTTAGACCTACAGGGCCCAGCTCCTACGAGCAGTACTTC.

This chain links TRBV11-3 with TRBJ2-2; D is perhaps TRBD1 (5 bases). The CDR3 is 16 amino acids. In germline, CDR1 is SGHNT, CDR2 YENEEA. Trimming stripped 0 bases from V and 6 bases from J, with 14 bases between. The CDR3 sequence is CASSLEPSARAGELFF. CDR3 bases: TGTGCCAGCAGCTTAGAGCCCAGCGCCAGGGCCGGGGAGCTGTTTTTT.

The chain links TRBV4-1 to TRBJ1-2, with D tentatively TRBD1 (6 bases). The length of the CDR3 is 17 residues. Germline loops: CDR1 MGHRA, CDR2 YSYEKL. V shed 1 base and J shed 6 bases, with 21 bases lying between them. CDR3 in amino acids: CASSQAATGHPGDGYTF. The CDR3 bases are TGCGCCAGCAGCCAAGCCGCGACGGGACACCCGGGGGATGGCTACACCTTC.

This clonotype was seen a handful of times. The chain couples TRBV29-1 to TRBJ2-3; TRBD2 agrees at 11 bases. Germline CDR1 and CDR2: SQVTM and ANQGSEA. J was trimmed by 4 bases and V by 8 bases; bases with no gene match: 14. There are 16 residues in the CDR3. Here the CDR3 DNA reads TGCAGCTCCCTTTGGGTTAGCGGGGGGGCAGCAGATACGCAGTATTTT. Protein product: CSSLWVSGGAADTQYF.

The genes are TRBV7-3 and TRBJ2-3; D is possibly TRBD2 (6 bases). CDR1 and CDR2 (germline): SGHTA, FQGTGA. The CDR3 is 14 residues long. Trimming removed 0 bases from V and 5 bases from J, with 9 bases in between. The CDR3 protein is CASSLTDGRDTQYF. The CDR3 DNA follows: TGTGCCAGCAGCTTAACAGACGGGAGAGATACGCAGTATTTT.

The V call is TRBV6-1, the J call TRBJ2-5; 11 bases are shared with TRBD2. The V segment lost 5 bases and the J segment 0 bases; nucleotides outside the gene matches: 5. CDR1 and CDR2 from the germline V gene are MNHNS and SASEGT. This CDR3 region has 16 residues. The CDR3 loop is CASSPIAGGNQETQYF. The CDR3 DNA follows: TGTGCCAGCAGTCCGATAGCGGGGGGGAACCAAGAGACCCAGTACTTC.

CDR3 region: CASSQPLGALDTGELFF. DNA for the CDR3: TGTGCCAGCAGCCAACCCCTGGGGGCGCTCGACACCGGGGAGCTGTTTTTT. The V and J genes are TRBV3-1 and TRBJ2-2, with D maybe TRBD1 (6 bases). The CDR3 consists of 17 residues. V lost 2 bases to trimming and J lost 3 bases, with 16 bases between them. Germline lookup yields CDR1 LGHDT and CDR2 YNNKEL (reference sequence).

This clonotype was seen more than once but under ten times. The V and J genes are TRBV4-1 and TRBJ2-7; D gene uncertain. The CDR3 has 16 residues. Germline V gene sequence: CDR1 MGHRA, CDR2 YSYEKL. Trimming removed 2 bases from V and 2 bases from J, with 16 bases in between. The CDR3 loop is CASSQQDKIRPYEQYF. The CDR3 coding sequence is TGCGCCAGCAGCCAACAAGACAAAATCAGGCCCTACGAGCAGTACTTC.

The chain uses TRBV4-1 and TRBJ2-1; TRBD1 matches at 11 bases. There are 16 residues in the CDR3. CDR1 and CDR2 from the germline V gene are MGHRA and YSYEKL. J gave up 8 bases and V 4 bases, and 10 bases lay outside the gene matches. CDR3 residues: CASSPSGTGGLDEQFF. The CDR3 nucleotides read TGCGCCAGCAGCCCTTCTGGGACAGGGGGTTTGGATGAGCAGTTCTTC.

V usage is TRBV5-1 and J usage is TRBJ2-2; the D gene is possibly TRBD2 (5 bases). Germline lookup yields CDR1 SGHRS and CDR2 YFSETQ. The CDR3 spans 16 residues. V dropped 0 bases and J dropped 4 bases, with 13 bases sitting between them. The CDR3 region is CASSLASGEGTGELFF. The CDR3 DNA reads as TGCGCCAGCAGCTTGGCCTCCGGAGAGGGCACCGGGGAGCTGTTTTTT.

The genes are TRBV7-2 and TRBJ2-7, with TRBD1 matching 8 bases. Germline CDR1 SGHTA, CDR2 FQGNSA. This CDR3 region has 16 residues. With V trimmed by 5 bases and J by 0 bases, 9 bases remained unmatched. The CDR3 sequence is CASSTYRGMNSYEQYF. The DNA of the CDR3 is TGTGCCAGCAGCACCTACAGGGGGATGAACTCCTACGAGCAGTACTTC.

This clonotype was counted only a few times. The V gene is TRBV6-1, the J gene TRBJ1-1; 8 nucleotides align to TRBD1. Germline trimming cut 7 bases from V and 2 bases from J; bases unmatched to any gene: 6. Germline values: CDR1 MNHNS, CDR2 SASEGT. The CDR3 consists of 14 residues. The chain's CDR3 is CASTIQGGNTEAFF. The CDR3 DNA follows: TGTGCCAGCACCATACAGGGGGGAAACACTGAAGCTTTCTTT.

A few counts support this clonotype. The chain is built from TRBV6-1 and TRBJ2-7; a weak D match, TRBD2 (6 bases). V was trimmed by 4 bases and J by 6 bases, leaving 13 bases between them. Germline V gene sequence: CDR1 MNHNS, CDR2 SASEGT. The CDR3 is 13 residues long. The chain's CDR3 is CASSVAVKREQYF. In DNA form, the CDR3 reads TGTGCCAGCAGTGTAGCGGTCAAGCGCGAGCAGTACTTC.

This clonotype was picked up a small number of times. This chain joins TRBV15 and TRBJ2-3; 9 bases align to TRBD2. V gave up 5 bases and J gave up 6 bases; unmatched junction bases: 9. This CDR3 region has 15 residues. Looked up from germline, CDR1 is LNHNV and CDR2 is YYDKDF (reference sequence). This chain's CDR3 is CATSVSAGGTDTQYF. The CDR3, as DNA: TGTGCCACCAGCGTTTCTGCGGGGGGGACTGATACGCAGTATTTT.

J is TRBJ2-5 and V is TRBV11-2; D is unresolved. V lost 2 bases and J lost 4, with 8 bases in between. Germline CDR1 is SGHAT and CDR2 is FQNNGV. The CDR3 has 13 amino acids. CDR3 loop: CASSLRSGETQYF. CDR3 sequence (DNA): TGTGCCAGCAGCTTACGGTCTGGAGAGACCCAGTACTTC.

The chain couples TRBV11-2 to TRBJ2-1, with TRBD2 identical over 10 bases. Germline trimming cut 7 bases from V and 2 bases from J; bases unmatched to any gene: 8. CDR1 is SGHAT and CDR2 is FQNNGV in the germline V gene. This CDR3 region has 16 residues. CDR3 coding DNA: TGTGCCAGCACAGCGGGGGGGGCGGGACCCTACAATGAGCAGTTCTTC. This sequence encodes CASTAGGAGPYNEQFF. The whole variable domain, filled in from reference TRBV11-2 and TRBJ2-1, reads EAGVAQSPRYKIIEKRQSVAFWCNPISGHATLYWYQQILGQGPKLLIQFQNNGVVDDSQLPKDRFSAERLKGVDSTLKIQPAKLEDSAVYLCASTAGGAGPYNEQFFGPGTRLTVL.

The rearrangement uses TRBV12-3 or TRBV12-4 and TRBJ2-1; the match to TRBD2 covers 11 bases. The CDR3 covers 14 residues. J lost 5 bases, V lost 5 bases, and 2 bases had no gene match. The CDR3 region has the DNA TGTGCCAGCAGTCCTAGCGGGGGGAACAATGAGCAGTTCTTC. Translated: CASSPSGGNNEQFF.

This clonotype turned up a few times. The chain joins TRBV12-3 or TRBV12-4 to TRBJ1-2; the D gene is possibly TRBD1 (6 bases). There are 15 residues in the CDR3. Between the trimmed V and J ends, which lost 7 bases and 2 bases, there was a span of 17 bases. The CDR3 here is CASTQGGGVNYGYTF. The CDR3 DNA sequence: TGTGCCAGCACCCAAGGGGGAGGGGTCAACTATGGCTACACCTTC.

The genes are TRBV27 and TRBJ1-1, with unresolved D. CDR3 size: 14 residues. V lost 6 bases, J lost 1 base, and 12 bases lay in between. The germline V gene has CDR1 MNHEY and CDR2 SMNVEV (reference sequence). The CDR3 DNA reads as TGTGCCAGCAGCGGAGAGGACGGGAACACTGAAGCTTTCTTT. As protein: CASSGEDGNTEAFF.

This clonotype was counted between two and nine times. The gene calls are TRBV29-1 and TRBJ2-7; TRBD2 agrees at 8 bases. The CDR3 has 12 residues. The J segment lost 9 bases and the V segment lost 6 bases, leaving 10 bases of the junction unmatched. Germline values: CDR1 SQVTM, CDR2 ANQGSEA. The CDR3 loop reads CSVAGGGPGQYF. CDR3 nucleotide sequence: TGCAGCGTGGCCGGGGGGGGCCCAGGGCAGTACTTC.